This T cell receptor beta chain was profiled in a study of blood T cell repertoires in COVID-19. This table comes from immunoSEQ multiplex PCR, and its TCRdb copy is limited to in-frame clones, with some not included. Of some 200,000 clones in the sample, about nine tenths are singletons; the top ten hold about 4.1%. The ends were cut back, 7 bases at V and 8 bases at J, with 14 bases in the middle. CDR3 length: 12 amino acids. This clonotype was sampled from a man aged 50 or older with acute or convalescent COVID-19. The sample consisted of peripheral blood. This chain joins TRBV12-3 or TRBV12-4 and TRBJ1-2; no clear D gene. CDR3 DNA sequence: TGTGCCAGCACTTCGCCCCGCGGGGGCTACACCTTC. It translates to CASTSPRGGYTF.